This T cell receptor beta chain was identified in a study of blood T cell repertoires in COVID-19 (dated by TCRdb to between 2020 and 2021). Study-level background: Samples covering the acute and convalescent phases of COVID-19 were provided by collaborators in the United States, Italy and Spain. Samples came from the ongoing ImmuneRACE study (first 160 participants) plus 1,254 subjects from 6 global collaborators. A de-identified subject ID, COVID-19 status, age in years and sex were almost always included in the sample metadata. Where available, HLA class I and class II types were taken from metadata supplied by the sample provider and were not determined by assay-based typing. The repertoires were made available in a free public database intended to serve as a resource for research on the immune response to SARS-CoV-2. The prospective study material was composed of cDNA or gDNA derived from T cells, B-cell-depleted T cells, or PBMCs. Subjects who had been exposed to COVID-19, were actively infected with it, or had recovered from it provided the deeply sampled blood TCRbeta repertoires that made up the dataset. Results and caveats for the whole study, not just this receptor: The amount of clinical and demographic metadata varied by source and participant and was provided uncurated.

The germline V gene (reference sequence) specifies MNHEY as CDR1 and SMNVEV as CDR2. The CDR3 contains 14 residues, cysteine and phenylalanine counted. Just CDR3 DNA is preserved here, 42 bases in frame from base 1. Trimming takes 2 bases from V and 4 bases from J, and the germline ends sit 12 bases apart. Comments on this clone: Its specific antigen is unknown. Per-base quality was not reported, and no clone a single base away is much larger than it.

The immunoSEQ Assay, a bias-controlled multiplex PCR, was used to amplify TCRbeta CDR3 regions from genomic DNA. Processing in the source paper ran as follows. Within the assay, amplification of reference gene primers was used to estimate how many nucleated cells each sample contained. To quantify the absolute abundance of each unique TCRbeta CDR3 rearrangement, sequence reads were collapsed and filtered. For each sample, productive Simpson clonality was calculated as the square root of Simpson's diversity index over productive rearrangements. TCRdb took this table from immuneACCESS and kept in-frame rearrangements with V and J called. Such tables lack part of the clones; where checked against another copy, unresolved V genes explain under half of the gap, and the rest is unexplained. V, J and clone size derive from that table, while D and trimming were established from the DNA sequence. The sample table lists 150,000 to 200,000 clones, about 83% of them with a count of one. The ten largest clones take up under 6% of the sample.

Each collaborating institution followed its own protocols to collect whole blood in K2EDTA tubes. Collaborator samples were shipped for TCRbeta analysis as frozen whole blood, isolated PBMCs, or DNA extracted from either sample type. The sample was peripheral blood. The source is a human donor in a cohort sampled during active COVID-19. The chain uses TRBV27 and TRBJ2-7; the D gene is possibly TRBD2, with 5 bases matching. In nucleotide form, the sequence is TGTGCCAGCAGTTTAGAGGGTAGTATATACGAGCAGTACTTC. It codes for CASSLEGSIYEQYF.